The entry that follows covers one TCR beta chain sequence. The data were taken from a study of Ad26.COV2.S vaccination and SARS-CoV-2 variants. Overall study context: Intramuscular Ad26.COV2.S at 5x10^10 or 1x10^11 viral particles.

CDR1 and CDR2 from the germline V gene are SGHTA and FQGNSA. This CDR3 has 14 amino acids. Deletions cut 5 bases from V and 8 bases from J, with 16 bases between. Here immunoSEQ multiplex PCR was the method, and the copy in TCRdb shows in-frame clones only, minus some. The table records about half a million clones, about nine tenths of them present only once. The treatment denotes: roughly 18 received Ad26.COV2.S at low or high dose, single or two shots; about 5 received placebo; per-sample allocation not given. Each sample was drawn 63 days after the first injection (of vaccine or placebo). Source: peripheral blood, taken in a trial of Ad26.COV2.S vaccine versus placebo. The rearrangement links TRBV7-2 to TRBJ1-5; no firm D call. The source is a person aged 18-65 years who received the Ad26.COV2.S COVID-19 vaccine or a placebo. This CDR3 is CASSPYDILEPQHF. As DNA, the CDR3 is TGTGCCAGCAGCCCCTATGACATTTTGGAGCCCCAGCATTTT.